This is a list of T cell receptor beta chains from one sample in a study of response to subunit inactivated influenza vaccine. TCRdb re-derived calls from the RT-PCR reads in MiXCR, one entry per CDR3 protein. The sample lists fewer than 400,000 distinct CDR3 sequences; about a fifth were seen once. The source was PBMCs from blood, collected approximately 22 months after vaccination. These receptors came from a man in his fifties or sixties who received an inactivated influenza vaccine. Both conserved end residues are part of each CDR3. A D gene is named only where the DNA matches it firmly. Where a row states a size, it is once, few, many or the class of an expanded clone; other rows omit it.

TRBV20-1	TRBD1	14	TRBJ1-5	NA	CSALGQRNNQPQHF	TGCAGTGCGCTGGGACAGAGGAACAATCAGCCCCAGCATTTT
TRBV7-3	NA	13	TRBJ2-3	few	CASSEGGPDTQYF	TGTGCCAGCAGCGAGGGGGGCCCAGATACGCAGTATTTT
TRBV27	NA	13	TRBJ2-7	few	CASRLAGGGEQYF	TGTGCCAGCAGGCTTGCAGGAGGTGGCGAGCAGTACTTC
TRBV5-1	NA	13	TRBJ2-2	few	CASYLGFTGELFF	TGCGCCAGCTACCTGGGGTTCACCGGGGAGCTGTTTTTT
TRBV7-7	TRBD1	15	TRBJ2-2	NA	CASSPTGGYTGELFF	TGTGCTAGCAGCCCGACAGGGGGGTACACCGGGGAGCTGTTTTTT
TRBV5-1	TRBD1	18	TRBJ2-1	few	CASSLGQGHLSSYNEQFF	TGCGCCAGCAGCTTGGGACAGGGTCACCTTAGCTCCTACAATGAGCAGTTCTTC
TRBV12-3/TRBV12-4	NA	15	TRBJ2-7	once	CASSQIRDGSYEQYF	TGTGCCAGCAGCCAAATCCGGGATGGGTCGTACGAGCAGTACTTC
TRBV10-3	NA	12	TRBJ2-1	NA	CAISTRGNEQFF	TGTGCCATCAGTACCAGGGGCAATGAGCAGTTCTTC
TRBV6-1	NA	15	TRBJ1-5	NA	CASSVTDYSNQPQHF	TGTGCCAGCTCGGTGACGGACTATAGCAATCAGCCCCAGCATTTT
TRBV7-2	NA	16	TRBJ1-2	NA	CASSLAATRGQDGYTF	TGTGCCAGCAGCTTAGCGGCAACCAGGGGACAAGATGGCTACACCTTC
TRBV3-1	TRBD1	14	TRBJ1-2	many	CASSLVQGATGYTF	TGTGCCAGCAGCCTCGTACAGGGGGCGACTGGCTACACCTTC
TRBV12-3/TRBV12-4	TRBD1	13	TRBJ1-2	many	CASSSGGAYGYTF	TGTGCCAGCAGTTCAGGGGGCGCCTATGGCTACACCTTC
TRBV5-1	TRBD1	17	TRBJ1-5	NA	CASSLIFGTEINQPQHF	TGCGCCAGCAGCTTGATTTTTGGGACAGAAATCAATCAGCCCCAGCATTTT
TRBV12-3/TRBV12-4	NA	12	TRBJ2-7	few	CASSLGFDEQYF	TGTGCCAGCAGTTTAGGCTTCGACGAGCAGTACTTC
TRBV28	TRBD1	15	TRBJ1-4	few	CASSPWDRSNEKLFF	TGTGCCAGCAGCCCATGGGACAGATCTAATGAAAAACTGTTTTTT
TRBV7-9	TRBD1	14	TRBJ2-3	NA	CASSLGDSGDTQYF	TGTGCCAGCAGCTTAGGGGACAGCGGAGATACGCAGTATTTT
TRBV9	NA	11	TRBJ1-1	many	CASSANTEAFF	TGTGCCAGCAGCGCGAACACTGAAGCTTTCTTT
TRBV7-2	NA	13	TRBJ1-5	few	CASSLDEDTQEHF	TGTGCCAGCAGCTTAGATGAGGACACTCAAGAGCATTTT
TRBV4-3	NA	14	TRBJ1-2	few	CASSPYAGSYGYTF	TGCGCCAGCAGCCCCTACGCCGGATCCTATGGCTACACCTTC
TRBV12-3/TRBV12-4	TRBD2	15	TRBJ2-7	few	CASSLGIGGGYEQYF	TGTGCCAGCAGTTTGGGAATAGGCGGGGGCTACGAGCAGTACTTC
TRBV7-3	NA	13	TRBJ2-7	NA	CASSSYVGYEQYF	TGTGCCAGCAGCTCCTATGTTGGCTACGAGCAGTACTTC
TRBV4-3	TRBD1	17	TRBJ2-3	NA	CASSQDFRDSFTDTQYF	TGCGCCAGCAGCCAAGATTTCCGGGACAGCTTCACAGATACGCAGTATTTT
TRBV20-1	TRBD2	15	TRBJ2-5	few	CSARETGTRRETQYF	TGCAGTGCTAGAGAAACCGGGACTAGGAGGGAGACCCAGTACTTC
TRBV28	NA	17	TRBJ2-1	few	CASSSPSSSHSYNEQFF	TGTGCCAGCAGTTCTCCTTCTAGCTCACACTCCTACAATGAGCAGTTCTTC
TRBV28	NA	15	TRBJ1-5	NA	CASSIRLGYNQPQHF	TGTGCCAGCAGTATACGACTCGGGTATAATCAGCCCCAGCATTTT
TRBV7-2	NA	15	TRBJ2-3	once	CASSLGTPQADTQYF	TGTGCCAGCAGCTTAGGGACCCCGCAAGCAGATACGCAGTATTTT
TRBV20-1	NA	14	TRBJ1-2	few	CSASVPVEVYGYTF	TGCAGTGCTAGCGTTCCCGTGGAGGTTTATGGCTACACCTTC
TRBV27	NA	12	TRBJ1-1	many	CASSYMAGEAFF	TGTGCCAGCAGCTACATGGCGGGCGAAGCTTTCTTT
TRBV20-1	NA	13	TRBJ2-5	NA	CSASRAAQETQYF	TGCAGTGCTAGTCGGGCCGCGCAAGAGACCCAGTACTTC
TRBV29-1	NA	12	TRBJ2-3	few	CSSRPRTDTQYF	TGCAGCAGTAGACCTCGGACAGATACGCAGTATTTT
TRBV6-1	TRBD1	14	TRBJ2-4	many	CASGLGQGKGIQYF	TGTGCCAGCGGTCTTGGACAGGGAAAGGGCATTCAGTACTTC
TRBV10-3	TRBD2	12	TRBJ2-1	NA	CATKLAGVEQFF	TGTGCCACAAAACTAGCGGGAGTTGAGCAGTTCTTC
TRBV6-1	NA	14	TRBJ2-5	few	CASRPHRIQETQYF	TGTGCCAGCAGGCCCCACCGGATTCAAGAGACCCAGTACTTC
TRBV4-3	NA	15	TRBJ1-4	many	CASSQDQGLGEKLFF	TGCGCCAGCAGCCAAGACCAGGGCCTAGGTGAAAAACTGTTTTTT
TRBV3-1	NA	13	TRBJ2-7	few	CASSQDVSYEQYF	TGTGCCAGCAGCCAAGATGTCTCCTACGAGCAGTACTTC
TRBV2	TRBD2	19	TRBJ2-3	few	CASSETSGRPYYSTDTQYF	TGTGCCAGCAGTGAAACTAGCGGGAGGCCATATTATAGCACAGATACGCAGTATTTT
TRBV5-1	TRBD1	16	TRBJ1-2	NA	CASSLAFGQGVSGYTF	TGCGCCAGCAGCTTGGCCTTTGGACAGGGAGTGAGTGGCTACACCTTC
TRBV7-2	NA	17	TRBJ2-3	NA	CASSFHRGLGRTDTQYF	TGTGCCAGCAGCTTCCACCGAGGACTTGGGCGCACAGATACGCAGTATTTT
TRBV19	TRBD1	14	TRBJ2-3	few	CASSPDRETDTQYF	TGTGCCAGTAGCCCGGACAGGGAAACAGATACGCAGTATTTT
TRBV5-5	NA	13	TRBJ1-1	NA	CASSLKVETEAFF	TGTGCCAGCAGCTTGAAGGTCGAAACTGAAGCTTTCTTT
TRBV20-1	TRBD1	14	TRBJ2-1	few	CSAGDRAPYNEQFF	TGCAGTGCCGGCGACAGGGCCCCCTACAATGAGCAGTTCTTC
TRBV11-1	NA	13	TRBJ1-3	NA	CASSFGPWNTIYF	TGTGCCAGCAGCTTTGGTCCCTGGAACACCATATATTTT
TRBV28	NA	15	TRBJ1-5	many	CASSLRGEDNQPQHF	TGTGCCAGCAGTTTGAGAGGGGAGGACAACCAGCCCCAGCATTTT
TRBV5-1	NA	12	TRBJ2-3	NA	CASSSDLDTQYF	TGCGCCAGCAGCTCGGATCTGGATACGCAGTATTTT
TRBV5-1	NA	13	TRBJ2-7	few	CASSPGGGDEQYF	TGCGCCAGCAGCCCCGGAGGGGGGGACGAGCAGTACTTC
TRBV6-2/TRBV6-3	NA	16	TRBJ2-1	NA	CASSRPWAVSYNEQFF	TGTGCCAGCAGCCGTCCCTGGGCGGTTTCCTACAATGAGCAGTTCTTC
TRBV7-2	NA	13	TRBJ1-2	NA	CASSTRQANGYTF	TGTGCCAGCAGCACGCGACAGGCTAATGGCTACACCTTC
TRBV3-1	NA	13	TRBJ2-2	NA	CASSHRTPGELFF	TGTGCCAGCAGCCACAGGACGCCCGGGGAGCTGTTTTTT
TRBV6-1	NA	15	TRBJ1-5	few	CASSSWDRSNQPQHF	TGTGCCAGCAGCTCCTGGGATAGAAGCAATCAGCCCCAGCATTTT
TRBV9	NA	14	TRBJ2-3	few	CASSVASATDTQYF	TGTGCCAGCAGCGTAGCTAGCGCCACAGATACGCAGTATTTT